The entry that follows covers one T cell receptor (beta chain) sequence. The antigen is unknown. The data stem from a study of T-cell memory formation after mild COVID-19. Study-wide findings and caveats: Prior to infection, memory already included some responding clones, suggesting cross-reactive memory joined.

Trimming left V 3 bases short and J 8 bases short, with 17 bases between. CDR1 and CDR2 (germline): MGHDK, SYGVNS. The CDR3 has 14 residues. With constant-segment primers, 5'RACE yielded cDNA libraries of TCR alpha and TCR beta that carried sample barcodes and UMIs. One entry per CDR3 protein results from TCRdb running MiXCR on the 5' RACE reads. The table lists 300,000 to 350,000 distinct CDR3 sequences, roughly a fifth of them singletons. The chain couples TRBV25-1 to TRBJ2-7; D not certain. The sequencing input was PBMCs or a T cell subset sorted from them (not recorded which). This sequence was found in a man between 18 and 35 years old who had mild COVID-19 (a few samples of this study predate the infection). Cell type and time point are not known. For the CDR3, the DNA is TGTGCCAGCAGTGATGATCTGGGCCCTCGCCAGCAGTACTTC. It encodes CASSDDLGPRQQYF.